What follows are 18 T cell receptor beta chains derived from one specimen sequenced in a study of T cells after yellow fever vaccination. MiXCR, applied by TCRdb to the 5' RACE reads, yields one record per CDR3 protein. The table records approximately 300,000 distinct CDR3 sequences, about 11% of them present only once. This specimen was CD4+ T cells sorted from PBMCs, taken 45 days after the yellow fever booster vaccination. The receptors originated from a young man who received the YFV17D yellow fever vaccine.

The chain carries TRBV30 and TRBJ1-2, with a tentative D call TRBD1 (6 bases). There are 15 residues in the CDR3. CDR1 is GTSNPN, CDR2 SVGIG, per germline (reference sequence). Trimming removed 2 bases from V and 3 bases from J, with 16 bases in between. This chain's CDR3 is CAWSRGGVRDYGYTF. The CDR3 DNA is TGTGCCTGGAGTAGGGGGGGTGTCAGGGACTATGGCTACACCTTC. The variable domain in full, completed from reference TRBV30 and TRBJ1-2, reads SQTIHQWPATLVQPVGSPLSLECTVEGTSNPNLYWYRQAAGRGLQLLFYSVGIGQISSEVPQNLSASRPQDRQFILSSKKLLLSDSGFYLCAWSRGGVRDYGYTFGSGTRLTVV.

This clonotype was seen more than once but under ten times. One end of the junction varies from germline; a read error may be responsible. The chain has TRBV6-5 and TRBJ2-1, with a weak D call TRBD2 (5 bases). The CDR3 runs 14 residues. The V gene's germline CDR1 is MNHEY and CDR2 SVGAGI. The CDR3 loop is CASSYSRSGVERFF. The CDR3, as DNA: TGTGCCAGCAGTTACTCGAGATCCGGGGTTGAGCGGTTCTTC.

This clonotype was seen only a few times. V gene TRBV19 combines with J gene TRBJ1-2; TRBD1 aligns across 7 bases. From germline, CDR1 is LNHDA and CDR2 SQIVND (reference sequence). The trim removed 5 bases at V and 7 bases at J, leaving 4 bases unmatched. The length of the CDR3 is 12 residues. DNA for the CDR3: TGTGCCAGTAGTTCGAGACAGGGTGGCTACACCTTC. Translation: CASSSRQGGYTF.

This sequence joins TRBV27 and TRBJ2-2; 11 nucleotides agree with TRBD1. Germline V gene data show CDR1 as MNHEY and CDR2 as SMNVEV (reference sequence). J was trimmed by 6 bases and V by 6 bases; bases with no gene match: 3. This CDR3 is 14 amino acids long. The chain's CDR3 is CASRTGQGAGELFF. CDR3 coding DNA: TGTGCCAGCAGAACGGGACAGGGGGCCGGGGAGCTGTTTTTT.

This clonotype was recorded a few times. The chain uses TRBV5-1 and TRBJ2-3, with D perhaps matching TRBD1 (6 bases). Looked up from germline, CDR1 is SGHRS and CDR2 is YFSETQ. The CDR3 loop spans 15 amino acids. V was pared by 2 bases and J by 4 bases, with 14 bases between. The CDR3 loop is CASSLGGSLADTQYF. The CDR3 DNA reads TGCGCCAGCAGCTTAGGGGGAAGTCTCGCAGATACGCAGTATTTT.

This clonotype was picked up a small number of times. The chain employs TRBV3-1 and TRBJ2-3, with D possibly being TRBD1 or TRBD2 (5 bases each). The CDR3 runs 16 residues. Looked up from germline, CDR1 is LGHDT and CDR2 is YNNKEL (reference sequence). V was cut by 4 bases and J by 8 bases, with 22 bases left in between. The CDR3 protein is CASSLELGGYLATQYF. In nucleotides, the CDR3 is TGTGCCAGCAGCCTAGAACTTGGGGGTTATCTCGCTACGCAGTATTTT.

There are a few counts of this clonotype. The chain has TRBV20-1 and TRBJ2-5; TRBD2 agrees at 11 bases. CDR1 DFQATT and CDR2 SNEGSKA come from the germline V gene (reference sequence). The CDR3 covers 15 residues. The V and J ends lost 6 bases and 1 base, in that order; junction bases with no gene match: 7. CDR3 amino acids: CSAWNSGGVQETQYF. The CDR3 DNA reads as TGCAGTGCGTGGAATAGCGGGGGGGTCCAAGAGACCCAGTACTTC.

This clonotype was seen a handful of times. V gene TRBV2 combines with J gene TRBJ2-2; no firm D call. Trimming left V 7 bases short and J 8 bases short, with 14 bases between. From germline, CDR1 is SNHLY and CDR2 FYNNEI. This CDR3 region has 13 residues. The CDR3 DNA sequence: TGTGCCAGCAACATTCAGCGTCCTGGGGAGCTGTTTTTT. It specifies CASNIQRPGELFF.

This clonotype was seen a few times. The chain links TRBV7-2 to TRBJ2-5; D gene unclear. The CDR3 has 12 residues. Germline V gene lookup returns CDR1 SGHTA and CDR2 FQGNSA. The V end lost 5 bases, the J end lost 2 bases, and 6 bases lay between the germline ends. Here the CDR3 DNA reads TGTGCCAGCAGCCGACTTCAAGAGACCCAGTACTTC. The encoded protein is CASSRLQETQYF.

This clonotype was recorded a few times. The chain couples TRBV12-3 or TRBV12-4 to TRBJ2-4; 7 bases align to TRBD1. This CDR3 contains 12 residues. V dropped 6 bases and J dropped 8; count of bases not matched to a gene: 4. The CDR3 nucleotides are TGTGCCAGCAGACAAGACAGGGACATTCAGTACTTC. Encoded protein: CASRQDRDIQYF.

This clonotype was seen a few times. The V call is TRBV6-6, the J call TRBJ2-5; tentative D call: TRBD2 (6 bases). Trimming took off 10 bases at V and 5 bases at J, with 20 bases between the two ends. The CDR3 has 14 residues. Germline lookup yields CDR1 MNHNY and CDR2 SVGAGI (reference sequence). The CDR3: CATKGPLAGETQYF. The CDR3 DNA sequence: TGTGCCACGAAAGGTCCCCTCGCGGGGGAGACCCAGTACTTC.

The rearrangement uses TRBV6-2 or TRBV6-3 and TRBJ1-5; 7 bases match TRBD1. The ends lost 6 bases at V and 2 bases at J; junction bases unmatched: 10. The V gene's germline CDR1 is MNHEY and CDR2 SVGEGT. The CDR3 extends over 16 amino acids. CDR3 nucleotide sequence: TGTGCCAGCAGATCGTACAGGGGAAGTGGCAATCAGCCCCAGCATTTT. Translation: CASRSYRGSGNQPQHF.

This chain uses TRBV10-3 with TRBJ2-3, with 7 bases lining up with TRBD1. Germline CDR1 and CDR2: ENHRY and SYGVKD. J lost 1 base, V lost 9 bases, and 7 bases had no gene match. The CDR3 consists of 14 residues. CDR3 bases: TGTGCCATTCGACGGCAGGGGGGCACAGATACGCAGTATTTT. Protein: CAIRRQGGTDTQYF.

This chain joins TRBV11-2 and TRBJ1-1; D gene uncertain. Germline CDR1 reads SGHAT; CDR2 reads FQNNGV. This CDR3 has 14 amino acids. V was trimmed by 6 bases and J by 8 bases, leaving 19 bases between them. The CDR3: CASRSRSAPHEAFF. The CDR3 DNA reads as TGTGCCAGCAGGTCCCGATCAGCTCCCCACGAAGCTTTCTTT. Drawing the rest from reference TRBV11-2 and TRBJ1-1, the complete variable domain is EAGVAQSPRYKIIEKRQSVAFWCNPISGHATLYWYQQILGQGPKLLIQFQNNGVVDDSQLPKDRFSAERLKGVDSTLKIQPAKLEDSAVYLCASRSRSAPHEAFFGQGTRLTVV.

The chain links TRBV25-1 to TRBJ2-7, with a tentative D call TRBD2 (6 bases). The CDR3 extends over 14 amino acids. The germline V gene has CDR1 MGHDK and CDR2 SYGVNS. Trimming pared 2 bases from V and 4 bases from J, leaving 12 bases between. The CDR3: CASSERERGYEQYF. The DNA of the CDR3 is TGTGCCAGCAGTGAACGGGAGAGGGGATACGAGCAGTACTTC.

This clonotype has only a few counts. The V and J genes are TRBV20-1 and TRBJ2-2; tentative D call: TRBD2 (7 bases). This CDR3 comprises 16 residues. Per the germline V gene, CDR1 is DFQATT and CDR2 is SNEGSKA (reference sequence). Deletions cut 3 bases from V and 7 bases from J, with 21 bases between. The CDR3 coding sequence is TGCAGTGCTAGTGGCGCGGGGGCCATCATGGGCGGGGAGCTGTTTTTT. It translates to CSASGAGAIMGGELFF.

This clonotype was seen a few times. This chain joins TRBV20-1 and TRBJ2-2; D uncertain. The V gene lost 7 bases and the J gene lost 0 bases, with 15 bases spanning the gap. The CDR3 is made up of 15 amino acids. Germline CDR1 reads DFQATT; CDR2 reads SNEGSKA (reference sequence). In DNA form, the CDR3 reads TGCAGTGTCGAGAAAGGGCGGACGAACACCGGGGAGCTGTTTTTT. It yields the protein CSVEKGRTNTGELFF.

The chain combines TRBV2 with TRBJ2-3; 7 bases are a match to TRBD2. There are 15 residues in the CDR3. The junction had 9 bases not matched to a gene; V was cut back by 7 bases and J by 2 bases. The germline CDR1 and CDR2 sequences are SNHLY and FYNNEI. CDR3 sequence: CASNDGGGYTDTQYF. The CDR3 region has the DNA TGTGCCAGCAACGACGGCGGGGGTTACACAGATACGCAGTATTTT. Using reference TRBV2 and TRBJ2-3 for the parts outside the CDR3, the full variable domain is EPEVTQTPSHQVTQMGQEVILRCVPISNHLYFYWYRQILGQKVEFLVSFYNNEISEKSEIFDDQFSVERPDGSNFTLKIRSTKLEDSAMYFCASNDGGGYTDTQYFGPGTRLTVL.